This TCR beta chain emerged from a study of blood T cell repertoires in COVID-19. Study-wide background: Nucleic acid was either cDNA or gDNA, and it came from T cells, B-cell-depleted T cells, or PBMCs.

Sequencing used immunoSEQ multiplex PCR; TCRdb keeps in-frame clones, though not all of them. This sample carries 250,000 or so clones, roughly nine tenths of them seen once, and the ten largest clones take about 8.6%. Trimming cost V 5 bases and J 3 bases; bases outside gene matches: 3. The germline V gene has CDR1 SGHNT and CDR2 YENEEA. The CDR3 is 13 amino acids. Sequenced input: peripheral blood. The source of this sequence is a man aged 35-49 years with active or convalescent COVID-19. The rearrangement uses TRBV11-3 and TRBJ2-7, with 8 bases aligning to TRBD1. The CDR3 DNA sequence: TGTGCCAGCAGCCCCGGACAGGGCTACGAGCAGTACTTC. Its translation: CASSPGQGYEQYF.